This TCR beta chain was sequenced in a study of technical replicates of blood from a handful of donors (dated by TCRdb to about 2017). Library creation used the immunoSEQ multiplex PCR assay. Drawn from immuneACCESS, this table holds only the in-frame rearrangements with V and J called that TCRdb kept. Clones are partly lost; checked studies trace under half to an unresolved V gene and leave the rest unexplained. This sample has some 82,000 clones in its table, and around 94% of those were observed once. The ten largest clones add up to 0.39% of the sample. The CDR3 spans 13 residues, from the cysteine through the phenylalanine. Solely the CDR3 DNA is kept, with 39 bases framed from the first base. V is pared back by 1 base and J by 7 bases, with 13 bases lying between the germline termini. Looking up the germline V gene (reference sequence) yields CDR1 GTSNPN and CDR2 SVGIG. As for this clone: This receptor's antigen is unknown. No much larger clone is present one base from it, and per-base qualities are unavailable.

The clonotype originates from a human donor in good health. Recombination joined TRBV30 with TRBJ1-2, with the D gene uncertain. Input material: T cells isolated from PBMCs. CDR3 sequence: CAWSALMWAGYTF. The bases are TGTGCCTGGAGTGCCCTCATGTGGGCTGGCTACACCTTC.